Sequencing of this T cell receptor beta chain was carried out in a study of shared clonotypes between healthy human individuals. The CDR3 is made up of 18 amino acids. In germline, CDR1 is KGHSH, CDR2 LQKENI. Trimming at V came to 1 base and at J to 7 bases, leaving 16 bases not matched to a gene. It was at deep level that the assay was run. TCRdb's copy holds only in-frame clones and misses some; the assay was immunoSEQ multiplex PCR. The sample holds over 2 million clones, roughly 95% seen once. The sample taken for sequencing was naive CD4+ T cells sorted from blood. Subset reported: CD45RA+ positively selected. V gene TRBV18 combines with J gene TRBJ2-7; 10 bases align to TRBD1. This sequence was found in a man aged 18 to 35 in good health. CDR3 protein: CASSPLVYRDRGPGEQYF. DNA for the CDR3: TGTGCCAGCTCACCACTTGTCTACCGGGACAGGGGACCGGGGGAGCAGTACTTC.